The source of this T cell receptor beta chain is a study of blood T cells in healthy people across ages. The junction had 10 bases not matched to a gene; V was cut back by 4 bases and J by 7 bases. Germline CDR1 and CDR2: SGHTA and FQGNSA. This CDR3 region has 15 residues. A second PCR, run for roughly 7 to 12 cycles, used a sample-barcoded 5' primer plus a J-beta primer mix. TCRdb re-called the 5' RACE reads with MiXCR, one entry per CDR3 protein. The table includes approximately 800,000 distinct CDR3 sequences, about half detected once. General study findings and limits: Donor CMV status, an unknown factor, possibly confounded changes in expanded clonotypes.

This clonotype was observed once. What it recognizes is unknown. The sequence was obtained from an elderly man in good health. The sequencing sample was made of blood. The J gene is TRBJ1-5, the V gene TRBV7-2; 7 nucleotides match TRBD1. The CDR3 loop reads CASSWGQRDGQPQHF. In nucleotides, the CDR3 is TGTGCCAGCAGCTGGGGACAGAGAGACGGACAGCCCCAGCATTTT. The full variable domain, completed using reference TRBV7-2 and TRBJ1-5, is GAGVSQSPSNKVTEKGKDVELRCDPISGHTALYWYRQSLGQGLEFLIYFQGNSAPDKSGLPSDRFSAERTGGSVSTLTIQRTQQEDSAVYLCASSWGQRDGQPQHFGDGTRLSIL.